One T cell receptor beta chain is described in this entry. The data were obtained in a study of blood T cell repertoires in COVID-19. Study-level background: COVID-19 samples from acute and convalescent phases originated in the United States, Italy and Spain. In each case, the material was cDNA or gDNA derived from T cells, B-cell-depleted T cells, or PBMCs.

Per the original data handling: Scientists estimated how many nucleated cells there were by amplifying reference gene primers. Some clones are missing from TCRdb's copy, which holds only in-frame ones; the method was immunoSEQ multiplex PCR. That table gives V, J and clone size, and the DNA gave D and trimming. Among some 270,000 clones, approximately 85% were seen once, and the ten largest hold 11%. Germline assignment: CDR1 SQVTM and CDR2 ANQGSEA. The V end was cut by 1 base, the J end by 5 bases, with 14 bases between. The CDR3 is 15 residues long. Material for sequencing was peripheral blood. The clonotype was recovered from a woman aged 70-85 years with acute or convalescent COVID-19. The chain couples TRBV29-1 to TRBJ1-4; D is ambiguous. As DNA, the CDR3 is TGCAGCGTTGAAGTTACCGGGTCCTGGAATGAAAAACTGTTTTTT. Translated: CSVEVTGSWNEKLFF.